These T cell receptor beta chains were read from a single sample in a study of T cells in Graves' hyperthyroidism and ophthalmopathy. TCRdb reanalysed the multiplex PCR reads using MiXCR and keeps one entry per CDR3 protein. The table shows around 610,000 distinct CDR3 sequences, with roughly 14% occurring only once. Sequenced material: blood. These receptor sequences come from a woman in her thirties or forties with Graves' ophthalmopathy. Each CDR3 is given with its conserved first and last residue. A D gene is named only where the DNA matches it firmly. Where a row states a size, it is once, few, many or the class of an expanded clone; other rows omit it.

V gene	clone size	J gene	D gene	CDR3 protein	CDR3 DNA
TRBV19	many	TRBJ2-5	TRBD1	CASSITTGALETQYF	TGTGCCAGTAGTATAACGACAGGGGCCCTCGAGACCCAGTACTTC
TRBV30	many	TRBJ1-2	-	CAWRRAGLNYGYTF	TGTGCCTGGAGGCGGGCAGGGCTGAACTATGGCTACACCTTC
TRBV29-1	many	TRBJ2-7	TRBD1	CSAGQGTYEQYF	TGCAGCGCAGGACAGGGTACCTACGAGCAGTACTTC
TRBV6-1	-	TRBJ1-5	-	CASMYGSNQPQHF	TGTGCCAGCATGTACGGGTCCAATCAGCCCCAGCATTTT
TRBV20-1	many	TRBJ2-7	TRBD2	CSALAGAYEQYF	TGCAGTGCCCTGGCGGGGGCCTACGAGCAGTACTTC
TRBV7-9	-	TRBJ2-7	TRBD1	CASSEWTGNYEQYF	TGTGCCAGCAGCGAGTGGACAGGAAACTACGAGCAGTACTTC
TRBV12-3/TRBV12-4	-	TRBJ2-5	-	CASSLEVGQETQYF	TGTGCCAGCAGTTTAGAGGTCGGTCAAGAGACCCAGTACTTC
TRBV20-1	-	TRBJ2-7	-	CSASGRTNEQYF	TGCAGTGCTAGCGGCAGGACCAACGAGCAGTACTTC
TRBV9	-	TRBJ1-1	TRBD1	CASSTFQGVEAFF	TGTGCCAGCAGTACGTTTCAGGGGGTGGAAGCTTTCTTT
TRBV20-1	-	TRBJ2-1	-	CSARPPPGLPRNEQFF	TGCAGTGCTAGACCTCCACCGGGACTCCCTCGGAATGAGCAGTTCTTC
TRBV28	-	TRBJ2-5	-	CASSLGQTIQETQYF	TGTGCCAGCAGTTTGGGACAAACCATCCAAGAGACCCAGTACTTC
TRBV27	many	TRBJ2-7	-	CASKRPGSGYEQYF	TGTGCCAGCAAGCGCCCGGGATCAGGCTACGAGCAGTACTTC
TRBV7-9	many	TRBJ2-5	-	CASSAQLGVQETQYF	TGTGCCAGCAGCGCTCAGCTGGGGGTTCAAGAGACCCAGTACTTC
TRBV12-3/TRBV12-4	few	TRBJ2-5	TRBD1	CASSPGTGVEETQYF	TGTGCCAGCAGCCCCGGGACAGGGGTAGAAGAGACCCAGTACTTC
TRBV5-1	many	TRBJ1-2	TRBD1	CASSPTPPGTGGVDGYTF	TGCGCCAGCAGCCCCACCCCACCCGGGACAGGGGGCGTAGATGGCTACACCTTC
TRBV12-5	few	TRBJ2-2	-	CASGPQKQPMGGDTGELFF	TGTGCTAGTGGCCCCCAAAAACAACCAATGGGGGGAGACACCGGGGAGCTGTTTTTT
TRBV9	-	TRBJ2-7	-	CASSVDPGPYEQYF	TGTGCCAGCAGCGTAGATCCGGGCCCCTACGAGCAGTACTTC
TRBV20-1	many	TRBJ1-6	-	CSARAQLTTMKNNSPLHF	TGCAGTGCTAGGGCTCAGCTGACGACCATGAAGAATAATTCACCCCTCCACTTT
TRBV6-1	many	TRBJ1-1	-	CASSVQGRDTEAFF	TGTGCCAGCAGTGTCCAGGGGCGAGACACTGAAGCTTTCTTT
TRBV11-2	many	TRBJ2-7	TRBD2	CASSRTQLAGGITYEQYF	TGTGCCAGCAGCCGAACCCAACTAGCGGGAGGAATCACCTACGAGCAGTACTTC
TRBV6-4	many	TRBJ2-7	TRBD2	CASSTRTSLLISYEQYF	TGTGCCAGCAGTACTAGGACTAGCCTGCTTATCTCCTACGAGCAGTACTTC
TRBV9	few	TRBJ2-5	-	CASSVGADSRETQYF	TGTGCCAGCAGCGTAGGGGCGGACTCGAGGGAGACCCAGTACTTC
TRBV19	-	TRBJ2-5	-	CASSRGGLGETQYF	TGTGCCAGTAGTAGAGGCGGCCTCGGTGAGACCCAGTACTTC
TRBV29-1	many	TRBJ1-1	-	CSVTREGGTEAFF	TGCAGCGTTACCAGGGAAGGGGGCACTGAAGCTTTCTTT
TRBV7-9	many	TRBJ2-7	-	CASSQGQSEQYF	TGTGCCAGCAGCCAGGGTCAAAGCGAGCAGTACTTC
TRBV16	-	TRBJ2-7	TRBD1	CASSQSTGGREQYF	TGTGCCAGCAGCCAATCGACAGGGGGGAGAGAGCAGTACTTC
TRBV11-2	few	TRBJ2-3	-	CASSLDMRGTDTQYF	TGTGCCAGCAGCTTAGACATGCGAGGAACAGATACGCAGTATTTT
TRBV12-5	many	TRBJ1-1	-	CASGLVLGSKTTEAFF	TGTGCTAGTGGTTTGGTACTTGGGAGTAAGACTACTGAAGCTTTCTTT
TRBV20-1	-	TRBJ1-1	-	CSAQSPRNTEAFF	TGCAGTGCCCAATCCCCAAGGAACACTGAAGCTTTCTTT
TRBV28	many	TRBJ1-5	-	CASSFGITYQPQHF	TGTGCCAGCAGTTTTGGAATCACTTATCAGCCCCAGCATTTT
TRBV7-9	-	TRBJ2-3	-	CASSLGSAQYF	TGTGCCAGCAGCTTGGGCTCGGCGCAGTATTTT
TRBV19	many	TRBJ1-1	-	CASRSGMNTEAFF	TGTGCCAGTAGGTCAGGGATGAACACTGAAGCTTTCTTT
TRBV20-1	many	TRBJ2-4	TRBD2	CSARGTSGNIQYF	TGCAGTGCTAGGGGGACTAGCGGAAACATTCAGTACTTC